Here is one T cell receptor (beta chain) with its context. Its antigen is still unknown. The record originates from a study of CD8 T cells in Susac syndrome. Regarding the study as a whole: It was acknowledged in the study that the number of individuals who were included in its TCR sequencing and HLA analysis was relatively small.

V was clipped by 3 bases and J by 0 bases, with 8 bases between them. The CDR3 consists of 13 residues. Per the germline V gene, CDR1 is DFQATT and CDR2 is SNEGSKA (reference sequence). RNA was extracted with the RNeasy kit, and a quantity of about 0.45 to 1 ug was reverse transcribed using random hexamers. In TCRdb, the immunoSEQ multiplex PCR reads were re-called with MiXCR into one record per CDR3 protein. The profile shows some 120,000 distinct CDR3 sequences, 90% to 95% of them singletons. The sequencing sample was made of CD4+ T cells from PBMCs. The chain has TRBV20-1 and TRBJ1-2; D gene unclear. This clonotype was sampled from a human donor in good health. The CDR3, as DNA: TGCAGTGCTAGCCCCCAGACTAACTATGGCTACACCTTC. This gives the protein CSASPQTNYGYTF.